The clone carrying this T cell receptor beta chain turned up a few times. Its antigen is as yet unknown. V lost 6 bases, J lost 9 bases, and 15 bases lay in between. Germline CDR1 reads SNHLY; CDR2 reads FYNNEI. This CDR3 region has 14 residues. The data were obtained in a study of T cells after yellow fever vaccination. Background on the study: Libraries from low-cell-number fractions were prepared with the SMART-Seq v4 Ultra Low Input RNA kit. General study points: A small share of clonotypes appeared in both CD4 and CD8 compartments. Reappearance after the booster was seen for most primary-vaccination clones, at 95% to 96% CD4 and around 88% CD8.

By 5'RACE template switching, TCR cDNA was produced, with a universal primer site and UMIs added in the process. From the 5' RACE reads, TCRdb called clonotypes with MiXCR, one entry per CDR3 protein. The table includes about 74,000 distinct CDR3 sequences, approximately 6.9% detected once. This sample comprised CD8+ T cells sorted from PBMCs, obtained roughly 5 days after the first yellow fever vaccination. The chain combines TRBV2 with TRBJ1-6; the D gene is possibly TRBD1 (5 bases). This sequence originates from a young man who received the YFV17D yellow fever vaccine. CDR3 in amino acids: CASSWDGTGSPLHF. The CDR3, as DNA: TGTGCCAGCAGCTGGGACGGAACAGGTTCACCCCTCCACTTT.